The 21 T cell receptor beta chains reported below all come from one sample, sequenced in a study of T cells after yellow fever vaccination. TCRdb reprocessed the 5' RACE reads via MiXCR and lists one record per CDR3 protein. Found here are some 390,000 distinct CDR3 sequences, approximately 6% of them singletons; the top ten hold about 15%. The source material was PBMCs, sampled 5 days after the yellow fever booster vaccination. Receptors originate from a young man who received the YFV17D yellow fever vaccine.

This clonotype was counted ten times or more. The chain carries TRBV20-1 and TRBJ2-5, with 10 bases matching TRBD1. The CDR3 length is 14 residues. Trimming removed 7 bases from V and 5 bases from J; junction bases left unmatched: 10. The germline gives CDR1 DFQATT, CDR2 SNEGSKA (reference sequence). CDR3 sequence: CSGYPGQGRETQYF. CDR3 bases: TGCAGTGGTTATCCGGGACAGGGGCGTGAGACCCAGTACTTC.

This clonotype has a count of ten or more. J is TRBJ2-7 and V is TRBV18, with D possibly TRBD1 on 6 matching bases. The V gene's germline CDR1 is KGHSH and CDR2 LQKENI. The ends were cut back, 3 bases at V and 2 bases at J, with 8 bases in the middle. CDR3 length equals 13 residues. The CDR3 coding sequence is TGTGCCAGCTCACCGGACAGCCCCTACGAGCAGTACTTC. Translation: CASSPDSPYEQYF.

The chain is built from TRBV2 and TRBJ2-1, with 7 bases that match TRBD2. This CDR3 contains 17 residues. Germline V gene sequence: CDR1 SNHLY, CDR2 FYNNEI. The ends lost 10 bases at V and 0 bases at J; junction bases unmatched: 15. CDR3 sequence reads: CANRYVSGGSSYNEQFF. CDR3 DNA: TGTGCCAACCGTTACGTTTCGGGGGGTAGCTCCTACAATGAGCAGTTCTTC. The full variable domain, its missing parts supplied by reference TRBV2 and TRBJ2-1, is EPEVTQTPSHQVTQMGQEVILRCVPISNHLYFYWYRQILGQKVEFLVSFYNNEISEKSEIFDDQFSVERPDGSNFTLKIRSTKLEDSAMYFCANRYVSGGSSYNEQFFGPGTRLTVL.

This clonotype was observed a few times. This rearrangement joins TRBV19 to TRBJ2-1, with TRBD1 matching over 8 bases. The germline CDR1 and CDR2 sequences are LNHDA and SQIVND (reference sequence). This CDR3 is 15 amino acids long. Germline trimming cut 6 bases from V and 9 bases from J; bases unmatched to any gene: 13. The CDR3: CASSRGQGGLSEQFF. The CDR3 bases are TGTGCCAGTAGCCGAGGACAGGGAGGATTAAGTGAGCAGTTCTTC.

This clonotype was seen a handful of times. The rearrangement links TRBV9 to TRBJ2-7; D might be TRBD1 (5 bases). This CDR3 has 14 residues. V lost 2 bases to trimming and J lost 3 bases, with 12 bases between them. The germline V gene has CDR1 SGDLS and CDR2 YYNGEE. The CDR3 protein is CASSVTTTGYEQYF. In DNA, the CDR3 is TGTGCCAGCAGCGTCACAACCACAGGCTACGAGCAGTACTTC.

The chain employs TRBV4-3 and TRBJ2-1; tentative D call: TRBD2 (6 bases). Germline V gives CDR1 LGHNA, CDR2 YSLEER. The CDR3 totals 16 residues. The germline V and J ends were trimmed by 1 base and 4 bases, with 14 bases remaining between them. CDR3 in DNA: TGCGCCAGCAGCCAAGGGTCCGGGAGAGGGTACAATGAGCAGTTCTTC. This translates into CASSQGSGRGYNEQFF.

This clonotype has just a few counts. This chain uses TRBV7-2 with TRBJ2-7, with 12 bases identical to TRBD1. The trim removed 0 bases at V and 6 bases at J, leaving 12 bases unmatched. Germline V gives CDR1 SGHTA, CDR2 FQGNSA. The CDR3 has 18 amino acids. For the CDR3, the DNA is TGTGCCAGCAGCTTAGCCCCCGGGACAGGGGGCGTCTTGGGCGAGCAGTACTTC. This encodes CASSLAPGTGGVLGEQYF.

This clonotype was recorded a few times. The chain uses TRBV7-7 and TRBJ2-3; TRBD2 agrees at 9 bases. The CDR3 length is 15 residues. Germline loops: CDR1 SSHAT, CDR2 FNYEAQ (reference sequence). The J segment lost 2 bases and the V segment lost 5 bases, leaving 5 bases of the junction unmatched. The CDR3 protein is CASSRGLANTDTQYF. The DNA of the CDR3 is TGTGCCAGCAGCCGAGGACTAGCGAACACAGATACGCAGTATTTT.

There are many counts of this clonotype. The chain joins TRBV7-2 to TRBJ2-3; 8 bases line up with TRBD2. The CDR3 loop spans 16 amino acids. The trim removed 1 base at V and 1 base at J, leaving 4 bases unmatched. In germline, CDR1 is SGHTA, CDR2 FQGNSA. This chain's CDR3 is CASSLDPGGGTDTQYF. The CDR3 DNA reads as TGTGCCAGCAGCTTAGACCCGGGAGGGGGCACAGATACGCAGTATTTT.

This clonotype came up many times. The J gene is TRBJ2-7, the V gene TRBV6-5, with TRBD1 matching 10 bases. With 2 bases clipped from V and 3 bases from J, the junction kept 4 bases outside the gene matches. CDR1 and CDR2 (germline): MNHEY, SVGAGI. This CDR3 is 15 amino acids long. The CDR3 nucleotides are TGTGCCAGCAGTTACCGGGACAGGGGCAACTACGAGCAGTACTTC. Amino acids: CASSYRDRGNYEQYF.

This clonotype was seen ten or more times. V and J are TRBV12-3 or TRBV12-4 and TRBJ2-1; D uncertain. This CDR3 has 13 residues. V gave up 1 base and J gave up 12 bases, with 13 bases separating them. This CDR3 reads CASSLETPPGQFF. The CDR3 coding sequence is TGTGCCAGCAGTTTAGAAACCCCACCCGGGCAGTTCTTC.

This clonotype was found a few times. This chain joins TRBV20-1 and TRBJ1-2, with 8 bases that match TRBD1. Germline V gene lookup returns CDR1 DFQATT and CDR2 SNEGSKA (reference sequence). This CDR3 is built from 11 residues. J was trimmed by 7 bases and V by 6 bases; bases with no gene match: 4. CDR3 bases: TGCAGTGCCAGGGGGCGATCTGGCTACACCTTC. Protein product: CSARGRSGYTF.

A few counts support this clonotype. The gene calls are TRBV29-1 and TRBJ2-3; possibly TRBD1 for D (5 bases). The CDR3 is 15 residues long. Germline CDR1 is SQVTM and CDR2 is ANQGSEA. Trimming cost V 3 bases and J 2 bases, with 15 bases left between them. The CDR3: CSVDENDSYTDTQYF. The DNA of the CDR3 is TGCAGCGTTGACGAAAACGACAGCTACACAGATACGCAGTATTTT.

This chain joins TRBV23-1 and TRBJ2-7, with 7 bases lining up with TRBD1. TRBV23-1 is known as an ORF, though its function is uncertain. V shed 0 bases and J 1 base; nucleotides not matched to a gene: 6. The CDR3 loop spans 16 amino acids. The DNA for the CDR3 is TGCGCCAGCAGTCAATCGTTAGGGGGCAGGTCCTACGAGCAGTACTTC. It translates to CASSQSLGGRSYEQYF.

The chain employs TRBV18 and TRBJ1-2; D uncertain. The germline V and J ends were trimmed by 0 bases and 4 bases, with 12 bases remaining between them. In germline, CDR1 is KGHSH, CDR2 LQKENI. The length of the CDR3 is 15 residues. CDR3: CASSPPADFVYGYTF. The CDR3 DNA sequence: TGTGCCAGCTCACCACCAGCTGACTTCGTCTATGGCTACACCTTC.

V gene TRBV27 combines with J gene TRBJ2-1, with 7 positions matching TRBD2. J lost 3 bases, V lost 4 bases, and 3 bases had no gene match. This CDR3 has 14 amino acids. Germline V gene data show CDR1 as MNHEY and CDR2 as SMNVEV (reference sequence). DNA for the CDR3: TGTGCCAGCAGTTCGACGGGAGGCTACAATGAGCAGTTCTTC. This codes for CASSSTGGYNEQFF.

The chain uses TRBV5-1 and TRBJ2-3; TRBD1 agrees at 9 bases. CDR3 length: 16 amino acids. The germline CDR1 and CDR2 sequences are SGHRS and YFSETQ. The V gene end was trimmed by 2 bases and the J gene end by 0 bases; junction bases not matched to a gene: 4. CDR3 coding DNA: TGCGCCAGCAGCTTAGTACAGGGGGCCAGCACAGATACGCAGTATTTT. Protein: CASSLVQGASTDTQYF.

The chain employs TRBV7-6 and TRBJ2-1; 7 nucleotides agree with TRBD2. From germline, CDR1 is SGHVS and CDR2 FNYEAQ. The junction had 7 bases not matched to a gene; V was cut back by 5 bases and J by 6 bases. CDR3 length: 14 residues. DNA for the CDR3: TGTGCCAGCAGCGGGGGGGGGATAGGCAATGAGCAGTTCTTC. Amino acid sequence: CASSGGGIGNEQFF.

This clonotype was counted between two and nine times. The V and J genes are TRBV5-4 and TRBJ2-6, with D possibly being TRBD2 (5 bases). This CDR3 spans 16 amino acids. CDR1 SGHNT and CDR2 YYREEE come from the germline V gene (reference sequence). The ends were cut back, 5 bases at V and 0 bases at J, with 12 bases in the middle. The CDR3 nucleotides read TGTGCCAGCAGTCTAACTGGGAGCTCTGGGGCCAACGTCCTGACTTTC. It specifies CASSLTGSSGANVLTF.

This chain uses TRBV7-3 with TRBJ2-1; 7 bases are shared with TRBD2. This CDR3 contains 13 residues. Germline assignment: CDR1 SGHTA and CDR2 FQGTGA. Losses at the gene ends were 5 bases for V and 7 bases for J; bases not matched to a gene: 5. This chain's CDR3 is CASSPTLANEQFF. In DNA, the CDR3 is TGTGCCAGCAGCCCAACACTAGCGAATGAGCAGTTCTTC. Together with reference TRBV7-3 and TRBJ2-1, the CDR3 gives the full variable domain: GAGVSQTPSNKVTEKGKYVELRCDPISGHTALYWYRQSLGQGPEFLIYFQGTGAADDSGLPNDRFFAVRPEGSVSTLKIQRTERGDSAVYLCASSPTLANEQFFGPGTRLTVL.

As regards this clonotype: A clone one base away is much larger, so this may be a read error. The chain couples TRBV4-3 to TRBJ2-7; 10 nucleotides agree with TRBD2. Per the germline V gene, CDR1 is LGHNA and CDR2 is YSLEER. V dropped 1 base and J dropped 3; count of bases not matched to a gene: 3. This CDR3 is built from 15 residues. CDR3 region: CASSQGTSGNYEQYF. CDR3 DNA sequence: TGCGCCAGCAGCCAAGGGACTAGCGGAAACTACGAGCAGTACTTC.